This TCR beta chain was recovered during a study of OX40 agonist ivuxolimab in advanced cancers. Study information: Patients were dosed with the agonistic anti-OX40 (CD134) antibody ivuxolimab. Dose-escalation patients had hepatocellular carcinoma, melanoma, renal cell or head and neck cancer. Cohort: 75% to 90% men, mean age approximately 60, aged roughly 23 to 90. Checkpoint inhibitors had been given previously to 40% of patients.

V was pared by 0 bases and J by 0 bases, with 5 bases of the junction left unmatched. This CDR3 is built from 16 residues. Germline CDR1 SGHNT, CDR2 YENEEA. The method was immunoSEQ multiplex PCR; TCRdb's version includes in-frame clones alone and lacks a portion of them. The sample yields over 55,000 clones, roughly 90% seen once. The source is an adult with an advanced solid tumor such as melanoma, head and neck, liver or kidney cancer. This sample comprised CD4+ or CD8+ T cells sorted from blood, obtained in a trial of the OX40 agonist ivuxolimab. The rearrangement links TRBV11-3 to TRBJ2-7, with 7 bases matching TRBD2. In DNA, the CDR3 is TGTGCCAGCAGCTTAGATGCCGGGAGGAGCTCCTACGAGCAGTACTTC. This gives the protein CASSLDAGRSSYEQYF.